This TCR beta chain derives from a study of T cells in Graves' hyperthyroidism and ophthalmopathy. J was trimmed by 3 bases and V by 1 base; bases with no gene match: 3. In germline, CDR1 is LGHDT, CDR2 YNNKEL (reference sequence). The CDR3 is 17 residues long. Researchers amplified the TCR beta CDR3 regions from RNA transcripts. Carried out on the TCR CDR3, a first-round RT-PCR used the HTBI primer set. TCRdb processed the multiplex PCR reads anew with MiXCR; each CDR3 protein has one entry. The table shows 250,000 to 350,000 distinct CDR3 sequences, with 22% occurring only once. There are many counts of this clonotype.

The receptor was derived from a man younger than 40 with Graves' ophthalmopathy. The source material was blood. The rearrangement links TRBV3-1 to TRBJ2-3; 14 nucleotides match TRBD2. This CDR3 is CASSQGGLAGETDTQYF. For the CDR3, the DNA is TGTGCCAGCAGCCAAGGGGGACTAGCGGGAGAGACAGATACGCAGTATTTT.